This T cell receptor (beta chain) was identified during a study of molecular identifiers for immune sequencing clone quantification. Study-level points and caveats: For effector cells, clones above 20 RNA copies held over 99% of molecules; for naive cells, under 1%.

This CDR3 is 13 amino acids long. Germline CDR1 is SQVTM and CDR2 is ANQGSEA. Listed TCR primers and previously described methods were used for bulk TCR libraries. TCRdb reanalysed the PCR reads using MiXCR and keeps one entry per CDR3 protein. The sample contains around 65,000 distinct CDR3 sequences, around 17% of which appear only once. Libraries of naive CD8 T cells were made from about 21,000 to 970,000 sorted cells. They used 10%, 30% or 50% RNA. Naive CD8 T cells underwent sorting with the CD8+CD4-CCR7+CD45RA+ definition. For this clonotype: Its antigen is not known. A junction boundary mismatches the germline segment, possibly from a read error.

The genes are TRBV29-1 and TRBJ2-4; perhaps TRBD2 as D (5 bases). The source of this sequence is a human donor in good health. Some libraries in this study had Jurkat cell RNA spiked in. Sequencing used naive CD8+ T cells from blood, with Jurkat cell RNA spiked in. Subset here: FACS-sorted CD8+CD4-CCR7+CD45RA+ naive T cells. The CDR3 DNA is TGCAGCGTTGGAACAGCGGCCAGAAACATTCAGTACTTC. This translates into CSVGTAARNIQYF.